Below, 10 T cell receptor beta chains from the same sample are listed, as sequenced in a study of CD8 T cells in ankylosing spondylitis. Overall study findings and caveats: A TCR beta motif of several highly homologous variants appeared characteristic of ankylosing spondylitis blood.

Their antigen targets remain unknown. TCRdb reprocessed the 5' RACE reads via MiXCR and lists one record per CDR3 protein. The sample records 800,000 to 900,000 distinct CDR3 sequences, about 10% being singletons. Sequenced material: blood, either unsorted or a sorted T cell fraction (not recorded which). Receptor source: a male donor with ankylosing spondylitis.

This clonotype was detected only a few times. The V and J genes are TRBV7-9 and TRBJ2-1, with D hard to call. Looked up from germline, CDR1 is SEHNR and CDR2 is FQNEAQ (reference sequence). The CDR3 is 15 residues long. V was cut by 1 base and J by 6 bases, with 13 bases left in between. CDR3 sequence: CASSLVRSWRNEQFF. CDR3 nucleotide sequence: TGTGCCAGCAGCTTAGTCAGGAGCTGGCGCAATGAGCAGTTCTTC.

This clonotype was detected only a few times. CDR3 nucleotide sequence: TGCAGTGCTAAAAGGCGGGTTTACAATGAGCAGTTCTTC. Its translation is CSAKRRVYNEQFF. The rearrangement links TRBV20-1 to TRBJ2-1, with a tentative D call TRBD2 (5 bases). V lost 4 bases and J lost 4, with 11 bases in between. CDR1 is DFQATT, CDR2 SNEGSKA, per germline (reference sequence). The CDR3 is 13 amino acids.

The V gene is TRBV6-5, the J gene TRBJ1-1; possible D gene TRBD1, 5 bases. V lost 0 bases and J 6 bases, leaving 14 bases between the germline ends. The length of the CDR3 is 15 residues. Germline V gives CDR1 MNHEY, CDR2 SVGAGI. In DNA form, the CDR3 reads TGTGCCAGCAGTTACTCGAGGGGTACACTTTCTGAAGCTTTCTTT. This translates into CASSYSRGTLSEAFF.

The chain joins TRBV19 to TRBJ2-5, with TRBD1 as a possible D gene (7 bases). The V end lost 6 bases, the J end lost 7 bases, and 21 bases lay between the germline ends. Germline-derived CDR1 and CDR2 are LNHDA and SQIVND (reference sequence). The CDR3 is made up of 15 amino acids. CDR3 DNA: TGTGCCAGTAGGCCCTATGGAGGGGGCTCGGGGACCCAGTACTTC. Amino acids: CASRPYGGGSGTQYF.

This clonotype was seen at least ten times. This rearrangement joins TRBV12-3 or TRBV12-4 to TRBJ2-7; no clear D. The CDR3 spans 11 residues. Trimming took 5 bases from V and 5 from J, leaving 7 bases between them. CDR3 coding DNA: TGTGCCAGCAGTGTCAAGAACGAGCAGTACTTC. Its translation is CASSVKNEQYF.

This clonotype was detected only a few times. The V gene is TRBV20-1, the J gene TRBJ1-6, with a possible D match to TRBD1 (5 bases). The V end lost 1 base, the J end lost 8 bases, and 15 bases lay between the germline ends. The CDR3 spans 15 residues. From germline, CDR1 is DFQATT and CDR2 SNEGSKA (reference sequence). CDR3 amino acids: CSARVGPQGDSPLHF. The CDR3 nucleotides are TGCAGTGCTAGAGTCGGTCCTCAAGGGGATTCACCCCTCCACTTT.

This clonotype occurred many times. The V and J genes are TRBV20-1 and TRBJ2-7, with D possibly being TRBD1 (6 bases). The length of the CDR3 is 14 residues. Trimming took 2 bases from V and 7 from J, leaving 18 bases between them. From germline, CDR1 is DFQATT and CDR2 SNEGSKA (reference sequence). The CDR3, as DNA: TGCAGTGCTAGAATCGGGACAACCCATTATGAGCAGTACTTC. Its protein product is CSARIGTTHYEQYF.

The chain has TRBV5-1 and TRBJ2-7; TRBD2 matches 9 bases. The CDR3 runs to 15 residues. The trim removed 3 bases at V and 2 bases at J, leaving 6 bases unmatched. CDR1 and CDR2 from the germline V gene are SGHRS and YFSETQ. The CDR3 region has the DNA TGCGCCAGCAGCTGGGGACTAGCTGAAACCTACGAGCAGTACTTC. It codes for CASSWGLAETYEQYF.

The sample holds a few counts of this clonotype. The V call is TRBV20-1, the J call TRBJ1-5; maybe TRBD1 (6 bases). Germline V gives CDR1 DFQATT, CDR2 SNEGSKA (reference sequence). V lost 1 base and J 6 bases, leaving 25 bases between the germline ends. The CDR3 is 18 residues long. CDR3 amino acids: CSARALNSAYRAGQPQHF. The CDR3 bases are TGCAGTGCTAGAGCCCTAAACAGTGCGTACAGGGCGGGTCAGCCCCAGCATTTT.

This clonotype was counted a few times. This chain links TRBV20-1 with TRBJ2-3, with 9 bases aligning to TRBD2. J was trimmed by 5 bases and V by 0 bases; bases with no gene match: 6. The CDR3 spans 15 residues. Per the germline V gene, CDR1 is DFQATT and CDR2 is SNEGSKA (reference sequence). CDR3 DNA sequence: TGCAGTGCTAGAGATGGCGGGAGGGCAGGAGATACGCAGTATTTT. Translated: CSARDGGRAGDTQYF.